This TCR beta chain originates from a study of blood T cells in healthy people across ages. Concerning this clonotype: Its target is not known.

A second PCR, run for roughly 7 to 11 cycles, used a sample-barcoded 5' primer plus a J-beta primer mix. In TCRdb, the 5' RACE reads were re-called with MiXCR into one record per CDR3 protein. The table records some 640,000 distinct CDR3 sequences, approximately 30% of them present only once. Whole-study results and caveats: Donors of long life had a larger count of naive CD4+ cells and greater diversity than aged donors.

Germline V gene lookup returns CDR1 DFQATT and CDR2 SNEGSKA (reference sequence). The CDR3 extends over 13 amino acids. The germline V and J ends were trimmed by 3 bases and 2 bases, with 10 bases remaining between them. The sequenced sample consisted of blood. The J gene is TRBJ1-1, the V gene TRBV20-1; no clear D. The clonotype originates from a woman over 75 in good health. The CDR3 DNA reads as TGCAGTGCTAGTAGGGCACGAAACACTGAAGCTTTCTTT. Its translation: CSASRARNTEAFF.